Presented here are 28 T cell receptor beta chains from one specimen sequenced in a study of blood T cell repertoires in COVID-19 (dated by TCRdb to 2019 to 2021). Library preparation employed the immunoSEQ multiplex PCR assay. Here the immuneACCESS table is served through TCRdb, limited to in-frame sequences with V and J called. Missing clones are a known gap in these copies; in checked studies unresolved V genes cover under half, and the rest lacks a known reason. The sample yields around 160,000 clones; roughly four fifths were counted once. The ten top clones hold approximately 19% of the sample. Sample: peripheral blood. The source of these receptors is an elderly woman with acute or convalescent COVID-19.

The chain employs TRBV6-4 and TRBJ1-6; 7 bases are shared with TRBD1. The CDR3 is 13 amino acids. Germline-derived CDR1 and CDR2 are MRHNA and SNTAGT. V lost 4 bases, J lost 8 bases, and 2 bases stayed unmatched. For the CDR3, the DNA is TGTGCCAGCAGTGTTGACAGGGATTCACCCCTCCACTTT. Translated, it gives CASSVDRDSPLHF.

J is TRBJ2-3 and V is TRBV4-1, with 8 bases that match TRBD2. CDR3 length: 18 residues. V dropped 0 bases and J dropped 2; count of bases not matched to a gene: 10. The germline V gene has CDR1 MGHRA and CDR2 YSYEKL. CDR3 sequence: CASSQERGLVFNTDTQYF. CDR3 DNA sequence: TGCGCCAGCAGCCAAGAAAGGGGACTAGTATTCAACACAGATACGCAGTATTTT.

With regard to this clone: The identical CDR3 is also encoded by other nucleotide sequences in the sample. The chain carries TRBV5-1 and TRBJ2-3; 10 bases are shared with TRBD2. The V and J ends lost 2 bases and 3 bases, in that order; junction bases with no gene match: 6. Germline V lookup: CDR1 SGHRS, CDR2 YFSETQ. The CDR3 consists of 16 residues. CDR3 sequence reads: CASSLGLAAKTDTQYF. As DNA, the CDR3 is TGCGCCAGCAGCTTAGGACTAGCGGCAAAGACAGATACGCAGTATTTT. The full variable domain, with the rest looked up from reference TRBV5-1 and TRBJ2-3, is KAGVTQTPRYLIKTRGQQVTLSCSPISGHRSVSWYQQTPGQGLQFLFEYFSETQRNKGNFPGRFSGRQFSNSRSEMNVSTLELGDSALYLCASSLGLAAKTDTQYFGPGTRLTVL.

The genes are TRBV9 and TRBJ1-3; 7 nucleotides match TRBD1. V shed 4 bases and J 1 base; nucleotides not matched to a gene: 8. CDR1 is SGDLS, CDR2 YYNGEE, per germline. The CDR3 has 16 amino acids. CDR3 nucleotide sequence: TGTGCCAGCAGCCCTAACATCAGGGGGTCTGGAAACACCATATATTTT. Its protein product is CASSPNIRGSGNTIYF.

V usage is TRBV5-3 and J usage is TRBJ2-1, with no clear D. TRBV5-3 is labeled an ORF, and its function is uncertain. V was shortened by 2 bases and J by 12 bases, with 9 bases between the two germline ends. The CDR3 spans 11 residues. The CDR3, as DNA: TGTGCCAGAAGCTTAGGAGTGTCGCAGTTCTTC. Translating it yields CARSLGVSQFF.

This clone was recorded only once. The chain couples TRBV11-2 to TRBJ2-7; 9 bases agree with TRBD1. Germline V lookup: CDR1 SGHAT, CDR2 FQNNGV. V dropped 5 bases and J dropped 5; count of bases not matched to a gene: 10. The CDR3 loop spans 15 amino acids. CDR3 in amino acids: CASSLGGTGLHEQYF. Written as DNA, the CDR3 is TGTGCCAGCAGCCTTGGTGGGACAGGGCTCCACGAGCAGTACTTC.

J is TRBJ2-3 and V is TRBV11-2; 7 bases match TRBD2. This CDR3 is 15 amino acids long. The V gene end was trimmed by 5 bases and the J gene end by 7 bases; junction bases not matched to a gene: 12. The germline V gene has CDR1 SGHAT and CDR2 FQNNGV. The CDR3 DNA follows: TGTGCCAGCAGCAAATCCCGGGGAGGGGAGCATACGCAGTATTTT. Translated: CASSKSRGGEHTQYF.

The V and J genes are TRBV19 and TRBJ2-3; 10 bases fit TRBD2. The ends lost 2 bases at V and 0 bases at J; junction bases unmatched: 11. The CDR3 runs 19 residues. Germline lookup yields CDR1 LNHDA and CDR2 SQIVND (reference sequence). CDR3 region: CASSILSGGAVSSTDTQYF. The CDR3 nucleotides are TGTGCCAGTAGTATATTGAGCGGGGGGGCCGTCTCTAGCACAGATACGCAGTATTTT.

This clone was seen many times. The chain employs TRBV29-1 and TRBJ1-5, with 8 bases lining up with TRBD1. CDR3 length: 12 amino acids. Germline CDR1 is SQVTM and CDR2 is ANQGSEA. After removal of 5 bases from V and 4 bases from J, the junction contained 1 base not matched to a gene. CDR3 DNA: TGCAGCGTTCGACAGGGGAATCAGCCCCAGCATTTT. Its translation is CSVRQGNQPQHF. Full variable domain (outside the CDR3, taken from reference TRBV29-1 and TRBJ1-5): SAVISQKPSRDICQRGTSLTIQCQVDSQVTMMFWYRQQPGQSLTLIATANQGSEATYESGFVIDKFPISRPNLTFSTLTVSNMSPEDSSIYLCSVRQGNQPQHFGDGTRLSIL.

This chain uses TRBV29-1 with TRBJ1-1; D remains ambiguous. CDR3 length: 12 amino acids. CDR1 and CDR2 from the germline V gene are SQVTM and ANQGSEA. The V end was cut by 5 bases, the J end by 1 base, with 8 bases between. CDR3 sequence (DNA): TGCAGCGTTTATAGTGAGAACACTGAAGCTTTCTTT. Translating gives CSVYSENTEAFF.

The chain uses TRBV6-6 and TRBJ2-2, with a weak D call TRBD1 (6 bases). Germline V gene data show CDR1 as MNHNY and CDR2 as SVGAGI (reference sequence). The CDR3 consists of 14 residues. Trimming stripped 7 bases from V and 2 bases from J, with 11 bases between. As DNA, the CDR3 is TGTGCCAGCAAGGGGGTAGATAACACCGGGGAGCTGTTTTTT. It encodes CASKGVDNTGELFF.

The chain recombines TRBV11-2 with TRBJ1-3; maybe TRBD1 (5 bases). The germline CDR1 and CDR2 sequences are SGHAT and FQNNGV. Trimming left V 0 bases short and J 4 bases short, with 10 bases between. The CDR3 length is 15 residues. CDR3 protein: CASSLDRGYGNTIYF. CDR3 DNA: TGTGCCAGCAGCTTAGATAGGGGATACGGAAACACCATATATTTT.

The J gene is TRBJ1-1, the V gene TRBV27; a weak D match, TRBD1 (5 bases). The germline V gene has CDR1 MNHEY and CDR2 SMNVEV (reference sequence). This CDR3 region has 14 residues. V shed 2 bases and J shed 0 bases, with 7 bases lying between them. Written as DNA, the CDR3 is TGTGCCAGCAGTTTACAGGGTATGAACACTGAAGCTTTCTTT. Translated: CASSLQGMNTEAFF.

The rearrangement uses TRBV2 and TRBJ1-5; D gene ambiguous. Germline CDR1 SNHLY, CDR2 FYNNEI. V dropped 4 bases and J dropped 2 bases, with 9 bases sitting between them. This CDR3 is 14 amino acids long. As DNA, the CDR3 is TGTGCCAGCAGTGGTGGGAGCGGCAATCAGCCCCAGCATTTT. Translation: CASSGGSGNQPQHF. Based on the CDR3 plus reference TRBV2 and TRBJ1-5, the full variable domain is EPEVTQTPSHQVTQMGQEVILRCVPISNHLYFYWYRQILGQKVEFLVSFYNNEISEKSEIFDDQFSVERPDGSNFTLKIRSTKLEDSAMYFCASSGGSGNQPQHFGDGTRLSIL.

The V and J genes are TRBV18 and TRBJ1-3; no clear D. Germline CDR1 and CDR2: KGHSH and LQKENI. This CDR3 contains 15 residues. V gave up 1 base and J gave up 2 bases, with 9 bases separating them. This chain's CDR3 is CASSPRGQPGNTIYF. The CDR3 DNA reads TGTGCCAGCTCACCACGAGGGCAGCCTGGAAACACCATATATTTT.

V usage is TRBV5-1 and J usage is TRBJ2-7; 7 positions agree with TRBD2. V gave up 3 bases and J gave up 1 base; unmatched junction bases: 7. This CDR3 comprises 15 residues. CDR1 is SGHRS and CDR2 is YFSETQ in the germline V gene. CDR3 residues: CASSSIAGQSYEQYF. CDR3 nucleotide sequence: TGCGCCAGCAGCTCAATAGCGGGCCAATCCTACGAGCAGTACTTC.

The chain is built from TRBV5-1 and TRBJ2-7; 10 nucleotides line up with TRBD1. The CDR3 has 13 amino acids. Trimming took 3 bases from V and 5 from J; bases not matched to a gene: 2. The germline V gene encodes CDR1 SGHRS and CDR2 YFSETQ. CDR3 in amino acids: CASSSTGGNEQYF. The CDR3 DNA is TGCGCCAGCAGCTCGACAGGGGGCAACGAGCAGTACTTC.

CDR3: CASSWRGQNNEQFF. The CDR3, as DNA: TGTGCCAGCAGTTGGAGGGGCCAGAACAATGAGCAGTTCTTC. This chain connects TRBV6-5 to TRBJ2-1; a weak D match, TRBD2 (6 bases). Between the trimmed V and J ends, which lost 4 bases and 5 bases, there was a span of 12 bases. Germline V gene lookup returns CDR1 MNHEY and CDR2 SVGAGI. The CDR3 is 14 amino acids.

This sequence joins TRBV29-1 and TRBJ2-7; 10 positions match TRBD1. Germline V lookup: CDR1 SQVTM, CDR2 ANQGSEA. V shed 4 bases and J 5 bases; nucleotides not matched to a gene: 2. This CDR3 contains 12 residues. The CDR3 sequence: CSVGGTGDEQYF. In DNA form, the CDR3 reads TGCAGCGTTGGAGGGACAGGGGACGAGCAGTACTTC.

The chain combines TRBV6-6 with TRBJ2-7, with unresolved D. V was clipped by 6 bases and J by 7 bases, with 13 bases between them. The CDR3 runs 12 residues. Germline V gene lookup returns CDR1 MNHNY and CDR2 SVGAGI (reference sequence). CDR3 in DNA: TGTGCCAGCAGCCTTCTCGGTACGGAGCAGTACTTC. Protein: CASSLLGTEQYF.

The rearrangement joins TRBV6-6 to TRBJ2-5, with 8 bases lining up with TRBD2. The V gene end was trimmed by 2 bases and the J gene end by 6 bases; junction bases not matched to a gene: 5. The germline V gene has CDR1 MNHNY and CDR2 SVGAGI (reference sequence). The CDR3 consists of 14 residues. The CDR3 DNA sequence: TGTGCCAGCAGTTACAGCGGGGGTTTAAAGACCCAGTACTTC. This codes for CASSYSGGLKTQYF.

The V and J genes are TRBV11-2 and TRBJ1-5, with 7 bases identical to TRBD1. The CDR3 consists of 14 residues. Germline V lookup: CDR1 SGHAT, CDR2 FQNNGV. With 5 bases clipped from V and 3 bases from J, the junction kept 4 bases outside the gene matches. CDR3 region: CASSHGTVNQPQHF. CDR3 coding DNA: TGTGCCAGCAGCCACGGGACAGTCAATCAGCCCCAGCATTTT.

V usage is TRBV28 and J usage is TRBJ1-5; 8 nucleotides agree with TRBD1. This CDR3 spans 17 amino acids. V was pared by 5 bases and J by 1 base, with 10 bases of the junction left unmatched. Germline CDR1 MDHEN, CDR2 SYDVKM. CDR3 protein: CASSPPPRTGSNQPQHF. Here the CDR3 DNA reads TGTGCCAGCAGTCCCCCACCCAGGACAGGGAGCAATCAGCCCCAGCATTTT.

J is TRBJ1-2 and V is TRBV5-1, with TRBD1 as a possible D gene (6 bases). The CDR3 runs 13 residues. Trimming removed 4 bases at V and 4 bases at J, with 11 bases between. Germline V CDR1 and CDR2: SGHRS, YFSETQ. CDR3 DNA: TGCGCCAGCAGCGAGGCGACAGGCTATGGCTACACCTTC. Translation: CASSEATGYGYTF.

The CDR3 region is CASSPFVDRGQPQHF. In nucleotides, the CDR3 is TGTGCCAGCTCACCCTTCGTCGACAGGGGCCAGCCCCAGCATTTT. V usage is TRBV18 and J usage is TRBJ1-5; TRBD1 matches at 8 bases. The J segment lost 7 bases and the V segment lost 3 bases, leaving 8 bases of the junction unmatched. Germline V gene sequence: CDR1 KGHSH, CDR2 LQKENI. The CDR3 length is 15 residues.

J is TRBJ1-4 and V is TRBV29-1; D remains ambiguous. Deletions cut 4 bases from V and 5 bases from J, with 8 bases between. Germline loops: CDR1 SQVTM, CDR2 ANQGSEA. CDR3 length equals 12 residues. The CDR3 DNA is TGCAGCGTTGGGCGGAGAAATGAAAAACTGTTTTTT. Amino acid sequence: CSVGRRNEKLFF.

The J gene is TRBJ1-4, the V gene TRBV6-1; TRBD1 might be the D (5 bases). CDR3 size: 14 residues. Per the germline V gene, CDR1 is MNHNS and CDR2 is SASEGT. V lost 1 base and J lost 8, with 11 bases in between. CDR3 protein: CASSEGAGKEKLFF. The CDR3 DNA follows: TGTGCCAGCAGTGAAGGGGCAGGGAAAGAAAAACTGTTTTTT.

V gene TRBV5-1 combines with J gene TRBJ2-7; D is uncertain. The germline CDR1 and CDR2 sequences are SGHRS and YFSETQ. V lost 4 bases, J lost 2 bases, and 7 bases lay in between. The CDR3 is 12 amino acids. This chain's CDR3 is CASSKSAYEQYF. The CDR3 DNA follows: TGCGCCAGCAGCAAATCCGCCTACGAGCAGTACTTC.